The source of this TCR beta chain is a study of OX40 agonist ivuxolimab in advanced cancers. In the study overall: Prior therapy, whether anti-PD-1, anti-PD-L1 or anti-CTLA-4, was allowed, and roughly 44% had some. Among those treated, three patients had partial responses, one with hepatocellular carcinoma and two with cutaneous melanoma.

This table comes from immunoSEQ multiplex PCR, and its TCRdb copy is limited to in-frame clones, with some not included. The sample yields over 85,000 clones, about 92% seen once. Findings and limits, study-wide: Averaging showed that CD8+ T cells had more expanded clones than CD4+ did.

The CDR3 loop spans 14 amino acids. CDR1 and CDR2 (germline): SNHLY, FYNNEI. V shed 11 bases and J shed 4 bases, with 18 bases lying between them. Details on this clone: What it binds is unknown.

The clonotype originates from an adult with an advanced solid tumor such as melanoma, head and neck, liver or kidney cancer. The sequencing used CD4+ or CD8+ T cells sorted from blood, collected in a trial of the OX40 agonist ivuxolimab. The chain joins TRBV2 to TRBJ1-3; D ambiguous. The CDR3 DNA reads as TGTGCCTTTAGGAGAGGGAATAAAGGAAACACCATATATTTT. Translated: CAFRRGNKGNTIYF.